The TCR beta chain described here comes from a study of a mutant IDH1 vaccine in newly diagnosed glioma. Study-level background: Treated patients showed a male proportion of about 60%, a female proportion of roughly 40%, and a mean age of about 41 years. Before enrollment, patients got radiotherapy alone, temozolomide alone, or mostly the combination.

Time point meaning: baseline, week 1 (first vaccination visit). Treatment indicated: pre-vaccination baseline after standard-of-care therapy. Clones were sequenced by immunoSEQ multiplex PCR, and TCRdb holds only the in-frame ones, with some missing. This table has about 88,000 clones, approximately 80% appearing once. The CDR3 extends over 15 amino acids. Trimming pared 0 bases from V and 4 bases from J, leaving 14 bases between. Germline V gives CDR1 SGDLS, CDR2 YYNGEE. The sequence came from a middle-aged man with glioma. Some clones in this sample may be carry-over from other donors' samples. The chain links TRBV9 to TRBJ2-7; D assignment may be TRBD1 or TRBD2 (7 bases each). Source: PBMCs, taken from a glioma patient treated with radiotherapy, temozolomide or both. The CDR3 loop is CASSVGGGGKYEQYF. The CDR3 bases are TGTGCCAGCAGCGTAGGGGGAGGGGGCAAATACGAGCAGTACTTC.